A single sample gave rise to the 8 T cell receptor beta chains below, sequenced in a study of technical replicates of blood from several donors. Sequencing used immunoSEQ multiplex PCR; TCRdb keeps in-frame clones, though not all of them. The table shows over 80,000 clones, with around 96% occurring only once. Sequencing used T cells isolated from PBMCs. The origin of the receptors is a human donor in good health.

The genes are TRBV19 and TRBJ1-5; tentatively, D is TRBD1 (5 bases). Between the trimmed V and J ends, which lost 5 bases and 0 bases, there was a span of 11 bases. CDR3 length equals 15 residues. The germline CDR1 and CDR2 sequences are LNHDA and SQIVND (reference sequence). The CDR3 sequence: CASSLNRYSNQPQHF. In DNA form, the CDR3 reads TGTGCCAGTAGTCTTAACAGGTATAGCAATCAGCCCCAGCATTTT.

V gene TRBV4-3 combines with J gene TRBJ2-1; TRBD2 matches 8 bases. The V gene end was trimmed by 0 bases and the J gene end by 4 bases; junction bases not matched to a gene: 2. The CDR3 length is 15 residues. Germline CDR1 and CDR2: LGHNA and YSLEER. The CDR3 reads CASSQDSGSYNEQFF. DNA of the CDR3: TGCGCCAGCAGCCAAGACAGCGGGAGTTACAATGAGCAGTTCTTC.

This clone occurred a few times. J is TRBJ2-7 and V is TRBV7-8; 12 bases are a match to TRBD1. This CDR3 region has 15 residues. Germline V gene lookup returns CDR1 SGHVS and CDR2 FQNEAQ. V lost 5 bases to trimming and J lost 7 bases; unmatched junction nucleotides: 9. The CDR3 loop reads CASSLGTGGAGEQYF. The CDR3 DNA sequence: TGTGCCAGCAGCCTGGGGACAGGGGGCGCGGGGGAGCAGTACTTC.

The chain links TRBV5-1 to TRBJ2-3; 9 bases line up with TRBD1. The CDR3 is 16 residues long. V lost 4 bases, J lost 1 base, and 7 bases stayed unmatched. CDR1 is SGHRS and CDR2 is YFSETQ in the germline V gene. The CDR3 DNA follows: TGCGCCAGCAGCCTCCGGACAGGGGCTGGCACAGATACGCAGTATTTT. This sequence encodes CASSLRTGAGTDTQYF.

The rearrangement joins TRBV5-1 to TRBJ2-7, with 7 nucleotides matching TRBD2. The ends lost 0 bases at V and 5 bases at J; junction bases unmatched: 5. The CDR3 sequence is 14 residues long. Germline CDR1 is SGHRS and CDR2 is YFSETQ. The CDR3 DNA reads as TGCGCCAGCAGCTTGGTAACCCGGGAGGACGAGCAGTACTTC. It specifies CASSLVTREDEQYF.

The rearrangement uses TRBV19 and TRBJ2-7; TRBD1 matches at 10 bases. Germline CDR1 is LNHDA and CDR2 is SQIVND (reference sequence). The trim removed 5 bases at V and 4 bases at J, leaving 8 bases unmatched. The CDR3 is 15 amino acids. In DNA, the CDR3 is TGTGCCAGTAGTCTCCGGGACAGGGGAAGTTACGAGCAGTACTTC. This codes for CASSLRDRGSYEQYF.

This chain uses TRBV6-5 with TRBJ2-1; weak D call: TRBD2 (5 bases). Trimming took off 7 bases at V and 2 bases at J, with 12 bases between the two ends. The CDR3 totals 14 residues. Germline CDR1 and CDR2: MNHEY and SVGAGI. For the CDR3, the DNA is TGTGCCAGCAAGCGAGCGGTACCCTACAATGAGCAGTTCTTC. Translating it yields CASKRAVPYNEQFF.

The genes are TRBV6-1 and TRBJ2-7, with TRBD1 matching over 7 bases. With 4 bases clipped from V and 5 bases from J, the junction kept 11 bases outside the gene matches. Germline CDR1 MNHNS, CDR2 SASEGT. The CDR3 covers 15 residues. In DNA, the CDR3 is TGTGCCAGCAGTGGAGGGGGCGCGTCAACCCACGAGCAGTACTTC. Residues: CASSGGGASTHEQYF.